This record concerns one T cell receptor beta chain sequence. A junction end diverges from the germline sequence, so it may reflect a read error. CDR3 regions of TCR beta were amplified from RNA transcripts. A first-round RT-PCR used HTBI primers, followed by a second-round multiplex PCR. TCRdb re-analysed the multiplex PCR reads in MiXCR, keeping a single row per CDR3 protein. Here the sample spans 660,000 or so distinct CDR3 sequences, about two fifths being singletons. This sample is part of a study of Graves' ophthalmopathy and Graves' hyperthyroidism. CDR1 is ENHRY and CDR2 is SYGVKD in the germline V gene. The length of the CDR3 is 12 residues.

Sequenced: peripheral blood. The TCR originated in an adult man with Graves' ophthalmopathy. The rearrangement uses TRBV10-3 and TRBJ1-2; TRBD1 matches 11 bases. The CDR3 DNA reads as TGTGCCAGCAGTCGGGACAGGGGGATGTATACCTTC. As protein: CASSRDRGMYTF.